Each of the 20 T cell receptor beta chains below was sequenced from the same sample in a study of blood T cells in healthy people across ages. Combining a sample-barcoded 5' primer with a J-beta primer mix, a second PCR ran for roughly 7 to 12 cycles. TCRdb recomputed calls from the 5' RACE reads with MiXCR, one row per CDR3 protein. Counted here are approximately 780,000 distinct CDR3 sequences, under 30% occurring once; the ten biggest clones make up 3%. The data also belong to a second study, concerning T cells of mothers and their children.

Material for sequencing was blood. The receptors stem from a boy aged 5-17 years in good health.

The J gene is TRBJ1-1, the V gene TRBV13; maybe TRBD1 (6 bases). The CDR3 runs to 13 residues. Germline CDR1 PRHDT, CDR2 FYEKMQ (reference sequence). Trimming removed 5 bases from V and 6 bases from J, with 13 bases in between. The CDR3 sequence: CASSGYRVSEAFF. CDR3 in DNA: TGTGCCAGCAGCGGATACAGGGTCTCTGAAGCTTTCTTT.

The genes are TRBV29-1 and TRBJ2-3; no reliable D call. Germline V gives CDR1 SQVTM, CDR2 ANQGSEA. V gave up 5 bases and J gave up 2 bases, with 11 bases separating them. The CDR3 spans 13 residues. DNA for the CDR3: TGCAGCGTTCGGCTTCATTACACAGATACGCAGTATTTT. This codes for CSVRLHYTDTQYF.

V and J are TRBV12-3 or TRBV12-4 and TRBJ2-7; 9 bases align to TRBD2. The CDR3 has 14 amino acids. Trimming at V came to 5 bases and at J to 3 bases, leaving 5 bases not matched to a gene. CDR3 nucleotide sequence: TGTGCCAGCAGTCCTAGCGGGGAGCTCTACGAGCAGTACTTC. Translated: CASSPSGELYEQYF.

V is TRBV5-4 and J is TRBJ2-4, with TRBD2 matching 7 bases. Trimming took 4 bases from V and 7 from J; bases not matched to a gene: 8. The CDR3 spans 14 residues. Germline assignment: CDR1 SGHNT and CDR2 YYREEE (reference sequence). The CDR3 nucleotides are TGTGCCAGCAGCCCCGGGACTACTAACAACATTCAGTACTTC. Translated: CASSPGTTNNIQYF.

This clonotype was detected only a few times. This chain links TRBV28 with TRBJ1-3; D gene uncertain. This CDR3 has 12 residues. Germline-derived CDR1 and CDR2 are MDHEN and SYDVKM. V was shortened by 4 bases and J by 2 bases, with 3 bases between the two germline ends. The CDR3 region has the DNA TGTGCCAGCAGTTACCCTGGAAACACCATATATTTT. This translates into CASSYPGNTIYF.

This chain uses TRBV7-3 with TRBJ2-1, with unresolved D. The CDR3 runs 13 residues. V was cut by 5 bases and J by 9 bases, with 14 bases left in between. The V gene's germline CDR1 is SGHTA and CDR2 FQGTGA. The CDR3 coding sequence is TGTGCCAGCAGCCTAGGAACCAAGCGTGAGCAGTTCTTC. Residues: CASSLGTKREQFF.

This clonotype was seen only a few times. The rearrangement joins TRBV10-3 to TRBJ2-3, with TRBD1 identical over 12 bases. This CDR3 comprises 17 residues. The V gene's germline CDR1 is ENHRY and CDR2 SYGVKD. V was pared by 3 bases and J by 7 bases, with 11 bases of the junction left unmatched. The CDR3 DNA follows: TGTGCCATCAGTGATCCTACGGGACAGGGGGCCCGCTATACGCAGTATTTT. This codes for CAISDPTGQGARYTQYF.

This clonotype was detected a few times. This rearrangement joins TRBV7-9 to TRBJ2-5, with D perhaps TRBD1 (6 bases). The germline V gene has CDR1 SEHNR and CDR2 FQNEAQ (reference sequence). V was clipped by 0 bases and J by 5 bases, with 19 bases between them. The CDR3 sequence is 17 residues long. CDR3 sequence: CASSLAPGTPPRETQYF. CDR3 bases: TGTGCCAGCAGCTTAGCCCCCGGGACACCTCCGAGGGAGACCCAGTACTTC.

This clonotype was counted ten times or more. The V call is TRBV7-3, the J call TRBJ1-1, with D possibly matching TRBD1 (6 bases). CDR3 size: 13 residues. V was shortened by 4 bases and J by 6 bases, with 12 bases between the two germline ends. Germline CDR1 SGHTA, CDR2 FQGTGA. As DNA, the CDR3 is TGTGCCAGCAGCTCAACGGCAGGGGCTGAAGCTTTCTTT. It codes for CASSSTAGAEAFF.

This clonotype was recorded a few times. This chain joins TRBV12-3 or TRBV12-4 and TRBJ2-1; tentative D call: TRBD2 (5 bases). V lost 5 bases, J lost 2 bases, and 16 bases lay in between. This CDR3 comprises 16 residues. The CDR3 DNA follows: TGTGCCAGCAGTCTCCGAACTAGGTATCCCTACAATGAGCAGTTCTTC. It translates to CASSLRTRYPYNEQFF.

The J gene is TRBJ2-3, the V gene TRBV4-1; D unresolved. Germline assignment: CDR1 MGHRA and CDR2 YSYEKL. V gave up 2 bases and J gave up 4 bases, with 7 bases separating them. The CDR3 runs 13 residues. CDR3 DNA sequence: TGCGCCAGCAGCCAAAGGTCATCAGATACGCAGTATTTT. It encodes CASSQRSSDTQYF.

This clonotype was picked up a small number of times. The chain joins TRBV10-3 to TRBJ2-5, with 12 bases matching TRBD1. From germline, CDR1 is ENHRY and CDR2 SYGVKD. The ends lost 4 bases at V and 4 bases at J; junction bases unmatched: 4. This CDR3 comprises 15 residues. CDR3 residues: CAISAGTGGRETQYF. DNA for the CDR3: TGTGCCATCAGTGCCGGGACAGGGGGCAGAGAGACCCAGTACTTC.

The J gene is TRBJ2-1, the V gene TRBV30; 10 bases fit TRBD1. The CDR3 loop spans 16 amino acids. Germline values: CDR1 GTSNPN, CDR2 SVGIG (reference sequence). Unmatched junction bases numbered 12, after V lost 7 bases and J lost 3 bases. The CDR3 region has the DNA TGTGCCTCCACCAAGGAAGGGACAGGGGACTACAATGAGCAGTTCTTC. Its protein product is CASTKEGTGDYNEQFF.

This clonotype has a handful of counts. The chain links TRBV7-9 to TRBJ2-3; D unresolved. Trimming took 0 bases from V and 7 from J, leaving 5 bases between them. This CDR3 is 12 amino acids long. Germline assignment: CDR1 SEHNR and CDR2 FQNEAQ (reference sequence). The CDR3 reads CASSLAIYTQYF. For the CDR3, the DNA is TGTGCCAGCAGCTTAGCAATATATACGCAGTATTTT.

A few counts support this clonotype. The chain employs TRBV19 and TRBJ2-3, with no clear D. V lost 3 bases, J lost 0 bases, and 10 bases lay in between. From germline, CDR1 is LNHDA and CDR2 SQIVND (reference sequence). This CDR3 is 15 amino acids long. In nucleotides, the CDR3 is TGTGCCAGTAGTATCCCGGCAACGAGCACAGATACGCAGTATTTT. This codes for CASSIPATSTDTQYF.

The CDR3 protein is CASSPPGQGARNEAFF. In DNA, the CDR3 is TGTGCCAGCTCCCCCCCGGGACAGGGGGCGCGTAATGAAGCTTTCTTT. This rearrangement joins TRBV18 to TRBJ1-1; 12 bases agree with TRBD1. V trimming: 6 bases; J trimming: 7 bases; junction bases outside the gene matches: 12. Germline-derived CDR1 and CDR2 are KGHSH and LQKENI. This CDR3 contains 16 residues.

The rearrangement links TRBV4-1 to TRBJ2-1; TRBD2 matches at 11 bases. V was clipped by 4 bases and J by 6 bases; unmatched bases: 8. CDR3 size: 16 residues. CDR1 MGHRA and CDR2 YSYEKL come from the germline V gene. In DNA form, the CDR3 reads TGCGCCAGCAGCCGAGATCCCACTAGCGGGGGCAATGAGCAGTTCTTC. Translated, it gives CASSRDPTSGGNEQFF.

This clonotype appeared a few times. This sequence joins TRBV7-9 and TRBJ1-1, with TRBD1 identical over 8 bases. The V gene's germline CDR1 is SEHNR and CDR2 FQNEAQ (reference sequence). V shed 2 bases and J 4 bases; nucleotides not matched to a gene: 12. The CDR3 runs to 17 residues. CDR3 nucleotide sequence: TGTGCCAGCAGCTTACATGGCAGGGGGCAAAGTATCACTGAAGCTTTCTTT. Translated, it gives CASSLHGRGQSITEAFF.

The rearrangement uses TRBV10-3 and TRBJ2-5, with D unresolved. V was shortened by 0 bases and J by 6 bases, with 8 bases between the two germline ends. This CDR3 spans 13 amino acids. The V gene's germline CDR1 is ENHRY and CDR2 SYGVKD. CDR3 sequence (DNA): TGTGCCATCAGTGAGTCCCCAGTGCAGACCCAGTACTTC. Its translation: CAISESPVQTQYF.

There are many counts of this clonotype. The J gene is TRBJ2-1, the V gene TRBV29-1; no clear D gene. The length of the CDR3 is 10 residues. The germline gives CDR1 SQVTM, CDR2 ANQGSEA. Trimming cost V 4 bases and J 4 bases, with 2 bases left between them. The CDR3 nucleotides are TGCAGCGTTGCGTACAATGAGCAGTTCTTC. Its protein product is CSVAYNEQFF.